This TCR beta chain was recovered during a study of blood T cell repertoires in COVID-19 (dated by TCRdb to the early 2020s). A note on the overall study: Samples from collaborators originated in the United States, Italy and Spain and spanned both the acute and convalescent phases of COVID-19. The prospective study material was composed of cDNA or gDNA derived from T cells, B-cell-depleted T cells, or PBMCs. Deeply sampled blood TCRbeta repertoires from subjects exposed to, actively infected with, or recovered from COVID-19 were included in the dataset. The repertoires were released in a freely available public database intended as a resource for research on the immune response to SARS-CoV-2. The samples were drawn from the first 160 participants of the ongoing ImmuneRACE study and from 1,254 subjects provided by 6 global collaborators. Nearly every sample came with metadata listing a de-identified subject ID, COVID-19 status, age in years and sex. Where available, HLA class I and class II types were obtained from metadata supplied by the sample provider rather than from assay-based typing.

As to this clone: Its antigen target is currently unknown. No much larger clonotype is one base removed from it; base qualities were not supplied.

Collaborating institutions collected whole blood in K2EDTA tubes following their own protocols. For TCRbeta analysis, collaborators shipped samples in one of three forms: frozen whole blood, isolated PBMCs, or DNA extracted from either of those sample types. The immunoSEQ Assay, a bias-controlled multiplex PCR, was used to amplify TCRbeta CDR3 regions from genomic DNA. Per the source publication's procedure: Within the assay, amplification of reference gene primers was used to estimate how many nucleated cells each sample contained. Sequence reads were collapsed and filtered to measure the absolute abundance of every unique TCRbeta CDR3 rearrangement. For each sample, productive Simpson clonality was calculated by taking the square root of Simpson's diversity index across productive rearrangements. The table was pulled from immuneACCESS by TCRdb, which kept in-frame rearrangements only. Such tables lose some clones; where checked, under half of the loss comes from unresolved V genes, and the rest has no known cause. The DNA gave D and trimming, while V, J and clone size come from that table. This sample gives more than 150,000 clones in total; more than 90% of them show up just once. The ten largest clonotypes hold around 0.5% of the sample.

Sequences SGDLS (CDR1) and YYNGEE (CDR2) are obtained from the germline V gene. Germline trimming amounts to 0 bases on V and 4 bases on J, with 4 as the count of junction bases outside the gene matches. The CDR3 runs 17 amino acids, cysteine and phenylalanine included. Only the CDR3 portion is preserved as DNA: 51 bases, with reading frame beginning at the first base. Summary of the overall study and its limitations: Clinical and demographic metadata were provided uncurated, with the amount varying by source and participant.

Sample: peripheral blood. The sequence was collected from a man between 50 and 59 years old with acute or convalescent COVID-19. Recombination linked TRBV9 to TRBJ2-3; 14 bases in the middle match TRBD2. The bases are TGTGCCAGCAGCGTAGAAGGACTAGCGGGGGGTGCAGATACGCAGTATTTT. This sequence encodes CASSVEGLAGGADTQYF.